This T cell receptor (beta chain) stems from a study of T cell repertoires in cytomegalovirus infection. About the research overall: HLA-B-restricted CMV epitopes that are well studied, plus recently identified HLA-C-restricted ones, were used by the study.

Each CDR3 protein gets one entry after TCRdb re-called the reads with MiXCR. Of approximately 120,000 distinct CDR3 sequences detected, about 28% appear once; the ten largest clones hold roughly 81%. Study-level findings and limits: Cumulative frequency (of public TCR beta family members) identified carriers of CMV plus the relevant HLA.

The ends lost 1 base at V and 8 bases at J; junction bases unmatched: 5. This CDR3 comprises 14 residues. From germline, CDR1 is MGHRA and CDR2 YSYEKL. Regarding this clonotype: Its specificity is not known.

This TCR was recovered from a human donor in good health (CMV status not recorded). Some clones in this sample may be carry-over from other donors' samples. Material: CD8+ T cells from cultured PBMCs, obtained from culture after CMV antigen stimulation. The rearrangement uses TRBV4-1 and TRBJ2-4, with 7 bases that match TRBD2. This CDR3 reads CASSQVGGTYIQYF. DNA of the CDR3: TGCGCCAGCAGCCAAGTGGGGGGGACTTACATTCAGTACTTC.